One sample yielded the 5 T cell receptor beta chains listed below, sequenced in a study of a mutant IDH1 vaccine in newly diagnosed glioma. Time point given: baseline, week 1 (first vaccination visit). Treatment here: pre-vaccination baseline after standard-of-care therapy. Repertoires were generated with immunoSEQ multiplex PCR, while TCRdb's copy carries only in-frame clones and drops some. Here the sample spans roughly 70,000 clones, approximately 83% being singletons. Source: PBMCs, taken from a glioma patient treated with radiotherapy, temozolomide or both. The source of these receptors is a man aged 30 to 39 with glioma.

This rearrangement joins TRBV13 to TRBJ2-3; D unclear. The germline CDR1 and CDR2 sequences are PRHDT and FYEKMQ (reference sequence). The V gene lost 6 bases and the J gene lost 3 bases, with 13 bases spanning the gap. CDR3 size: 14 residues. The CDR3 region is CASSAGPPTDTQYF. The CDR3 DNA is TGTGCCAGCAGTGCCGGGCCCCCGACAGATACGCAGTATTTT. The whole variable domain, remainder taken from reference TRBV13 and TRBJ2-3, is AAGVIQSPRHLIKEKRETATLKCYPIPRHDTVYWYQQGPGQDPQFLISFYEKMQSDKGSIPDRFSAQQFSDYHSELNMSSLELGDSALYFCASSAGPPTDTQYFGPGTRLTVL.

This chain joins TRBV15 and TRBJ1-4; D gene ambiguous. Trimming left V 0 bases short and J 0 bases short, with 8 bases between. CDR3 length equals 16 residues. From germline, CDR1 is LNHNV and CDR2 YYDKDF (reference sequence). The CDR3 loop reads CATSRDRSATNEKLFF. Written as DNA, the CDR3 is TGTGCCACCAGCAGAGATCGGAGTGCAACTAATGAAAAACTGTTTTTT.

In nucleotides, the CDR3 is TGTGCCAGCTGTCCGCCCAAGGGGGCTATCACAGATACGCAGTATTTT. Its translation: CASCPPKGAITDTQYF. The chain employs TRBV18 and TRBJ2-3, with 7 bases that match TRBD1. The germline V gene encodes CDR1 KGHSH and CDR2 LQKENI. V shed 7 bases and J 2 bases; nucleotides not matched to a gene: 12. This CDR3 is 16 amino acids long. Complete variable domain (other parts from reference TRBV18 and TRBJ2-3): NAGVMQNPRHLVRRRGQEARLRCSPMKGHSHVYWYRQLPEEGLKFMVYLQKENIIDESGMPKERFSAEFPKEGPSILRIQQVVRGDSAAYFCASCPPKGAITDTQYFGPGTRLTVL.

The gene calls are TRBV5-4 and TRBJ2-2, with D unclear. V lost 1 base and J lost 4, with 17 bases in between. This CDR3 has 17 amino acids. Germline CDR1 SGHNT, CDR2 YYREEE (reference sequence). The CDR3 sequence is CASSLYPQTTPTGELFF. In nucleotides, the CDR3 is TGTGCCAGCAGCTTGTATCCCCAAACGACTCCCACCGGGGAGCTGTTTTTT.

The chain joins TRBV28 to TRBJ1-1; no definite D call. V was trimmed by 2 bases and J by 0 bases, leaving 13 bases between them. The CDR3 contains 16 residues. Germline CDR1 reads MDHEN; CDR2 reads SYDVKM. CDR3 residues: CASSLAGGRLNTEAFF. CDR3 coding DNA: TGTGCCAGCAGTTTAGCGGGCGGCAGACTGAACACTGAAGCTTTCTTT. The full variable domain, with the rest looked up from reference TRBV28 and TRBJ1-1, is DVKVTQSSRYLVKRTGEKVFLECVQDMDHENMFWYRQDPGLGLRLIYFSYDVKMKEKGDIPEGYSVSREKKERFSLILESASTNQTSMYLCASSLAGGRLNTEAFFGQGTRLTVV.